A selection of T cell receptor beta chains follows, all from one sample in a study of shared clonotypes between healthy human individuals. Data came from immunoSEQ multiplex PCR; TCRdb stores just in-frame clones and leaves some out. Among about 490,000 clones, 79% were seen once, and the ten largest hold approximately 12%. The source material was PBMCs. These receptors were obtained from a woman between 35 and 50 years old in good health. Some clones in this sample may be carry-over from other donors' samples. CDR3s include the opening cysteine and the closing phenylalanine or tryptophan.

V gene	J gene	CDR3 protein
TRBV21-1	TRBJ2-5	CASSLGQQETQYF
TRBV2	TRBJ2-2	CASSGRIGTGELFF
TRBV28	TRBJ1-1	CASRQQDTEAFF
TRBV7-2	TRBJ1-2	CASSLYGNSYTF
TRBV7-2	TRBJ2-1	CASSLRASAASEQFF
TRBV18	TRBJ2-3	CASSPGPGLAGGDTQYF
TRBV7-9	TRBJ1-1	CASSLGGINTEAFF
TRBV2	TRBJ2-3	CASSREFLDTQYF
TRBV5-5	TRBJ1-2	CASSFGLGGAYGYTF
TRBV7-2	TRBJ2-7	CASSRGLAGEGEQYF
TRBV7-3	TRBJ2-1	CASSRTLDEQFF
TRBV11-1	TRBJ1-1	CASSKGRQNTEAFF
TRBV6-4	TRBJ2-7	CASRPTGQIYEQYF
TRBV15	TRBJ2-7	CATSPGLAGGRGEQYF
TRBV12-2	TRBJ2-5	CASRLAPDRGETQYF
TRBV5-4	TRBJ2-1	CASSLGLAGSSEQFF
TRBV5-1	TRBJ2-2	CASRTGGTGELFF
TRBV4-1	TRBJ2-1	CASSPREANNEQFF
TRBV7-8	TRBJ2-5	CASSLAPRRTQYF
TRBV5-1	TRBJ2-1	CASSLSMQGANEQFF
TRBV29-1	TRBJ1-5	CSVFSLMSRGQEDRLDSNQPQHF
TRBV19	TRBJ1-1	CASSTQANTEAFF
TRBV6-7	TRBJ2-7	CASSSGLAGGPEYEQYF
TRBV7-9	TRBJ2-1	CASSSTGTSGRALNNEQFF